This T cell receptor (beta chain) appears in the sequencing data of a study of blood T cell repertoires in COVID-19. At the level of the study: The United States, Italy and Spain supplied acute and convalescent COVID-19 samples. Sample material is recorded as cDNA or gDNA derived from T cells, B-cell-depleted T cells, or PBMCs.

Original analysis: Scientists estimated how many nucleated cells there were by amplifying reference gene primers. Measured with immunoSEQ multiplex PCR; TCRdb has only the in-frame clones, and not every one. That table gives V, J and clone size, and the DNA gave D and trimming. The sample includes 200,000 to 250,000 clones, just over 85% of them seen just once. The V segment lost 2 bases and the J segment 4 bases; nucleotides outside the gene matches: 11. Germline V gene data show CDR1 as MRHNA and CDR2 as SNTAGT. This CDR3 contains 17 residues. Sequences were obtained from peripheral blood. The TCR was taken from a man aged 30-40 years who had recovered from COVID-19. The chain combines TRBV6-4 with TRBJ1-1, with TRBD1 identical over 9 bases. CDR3 coding DNA: TGTGCCAGCAGTGACAGACAGGGGGGGGCCCCGATCACTGAAGCTTTCTTT. As protein: CASSDRQGGAPITEAFF.